The source of this TCR beta chain is a study of radiation and T cells in renal cell carcinoma. Trimming took 0 bases from V and 3 from J, leaving 4 bases between them. The CDR3 loop spans 13 amino acids. Germline V gives CDR1 SGHRS, CDR2 YFSETQ. Time point meaning: baseline pretreatment blood. As to treatment: 15 Gy SBRT to primary tumor, nephrectomy 4 weeks later. Sequenced by immunoSEQ multiplex PCR; TCRdb stores in-frame clones only, minus some. Of 100,000 to 150,000 clones in the sample, roughly 80% are singletons; the top ten hold approximately 3%. This rearrangement joins TRBV5-1 to TRBJ1-5, with no clear D. The sample was blood, taken from a patient whose treatment included radiotherapy and nephrectomy. The source of this sequence is a woman aged 60-75 years with renal cell carcinoma. Here the CDR3 DNA reads TGCGCCAGCAGCTTGGAGCCCAATCAGCCCCAGCATTTT. Translating gives CASSLEPNQPQHF.